Following are 25 T cell receptor beta chains from one sample sequenced in a study of CD8 T cells in Susac syndrome. Random hexamers served to reverse transcribe roughly 0.45 to 1 ug RNA. TCRdb called the immunoSEQ multiplex PCR reads again in MiXCR, with one record for every CDR3 protein. The table lists around 160,000 distinct CDR3 sequences, approximately 95% of them singletons, with almost 0.095% in the top ten. Specimen: CD4+ T cells from PBMCs. The source of these receptors is a human donor with multiple sclerosis.

The genes are TRBV28 and TRBJ1-1, with 8 bases matching TRBD1. J gave up 3 bases and V 10 bases, and 1 base lay outside the gene matches. There are 11 residues in the CDR3. CDR1 MDHEN and CDR2 SYDVKM come from the germline V gene. The CDR3 coding sequence is TGTGCCACGGACAGGGACACTGAAGCTTTCTTT. Its translation: CATDRDTEAFF.

The V call is TRBV27, the J call TRBJ2-2; no clear D gene. Trimming removed 6 bases from V and 4 bases from J, with 12 bases in between. The CDR3 has 14 residues. CDR1 MNHEY and CDR2 SMNVEV come from the germline V gene (reference sequence). The CDR3, as DNA: TGTGCCAGCAGCGATGGGGTGGGCACCGGGGAGCTGTTTTTT. Its translation: CASSDGVGTGELFF.

The rearrangement joins TRBV20-1 to TRBJ1-1; D gene unclear. Germline lookup yields CDR1 DFQATT and CDR2 SNEGSKA (reference sequence). There are 14 residues in the CDR3. Between the trimmed V and J ends, which lost 6 bases and 4 bases, there was a span of 18 bases. The CDR3 bases are TGCAGTGCCCCCAAAGGAGGGTATGGCACTGAAGCTTTCTTT. It is translated as CSAPKGGYGTEAFF.

V gene TRBV6-2 or TRBV6-3 combines with J gene TRBJ1-1; TRBD1 might be the D (6 bases). Germline V lookup: CDR1 MNHEY, CDR2 SVGEGT. CDR3 length equals 11 residues. Trimming pared 2 bases from V and 11 bases from J, leaving 9 bases between. CDR3 residues: CASSYDRNAFF. CDR3 DNA sequence: TGTGCCAGCAGTTACGACAGGAACGCTTTCTTT.

The rearrangement joins TRBV20-1 to TRBJ2-5; D call uncertain. This CDR3 has 14 residues. Germline V gene sequence: CDR1 DFQATT, CDR2 SNEGSKA (reference sequence). Trimming removed 7 bases at V and 1 base at J, with 16 bases between. The CDR3 loop reads CSVHTPGFQETQYF. In DNA form, the CDR3 reads TGCAGTGTCCATACACCCGGCTTCCAAGAGACCCAGTACTTC.

V and J are TRBV2 and TRBJ2-4; D is unclear. The CDR3 is made up of 12 amino acids. Germline lookup yields CDR1 SNHLY and CDR2 FYNNEI. Trimming stripped 2 bases from V and 7 bases from J, with 6 bases between. This chain's CDR3 is CASSELVNIQYF. CDR3 nucleotide sequence: TGTGCCAGCAGTGAACTTGTTAACATTCAGTACTTC.

V usage is TRBV7-9 and J usage is TRBJ2-6; either TRBD1 or TRBD2 may supply D (5 bases each). Germline V lookup: CDR1 SEHNR, CDR2 FQNEAQ (reference sequence). The CDR3 is 13 residues long. Trimming pared 6 bases from V and 12 bases from J, leaving 15 bases between. The DNA of the CDR3 is TGTGCCAGCAGACCGGGACCTGCCGGCGTCCTGACTTTC. It encodes CASRPGPAGVLTF. The full variable domain, with the rest looked up from reference TRBV7-9 and TRBJ2-6, is DTGVSQNPRHKITKRGQNVTFRCDPISEHNRLYWYRQTLGQGPEFLTYFQNEAQLEKSRLLSDRFSAERPKGSFSTLEIQRTEQGDSAMYLCASRPGPAGVLTFGAGSRLTVL.

The chain uses TRBV28 and TRBJ2-1; D assignment may be TRBD1 or TRBD2 (6 bases each). The V gene lost 10 bases and the J gene lost 5 bases, with 24 bases spanning the gap. CDR3 length: 16 residues. Germline CDR1 and CDR2: MDHEN and SYDVKM. In DNA, the CDR3 is TGTGCCACCAAGTCGATACCTCGGGGGCTGGACAATGAGCAGTTCTTC. Amino acids: CATKSIPRGLDNEQFF.

This chain connects TRBV27 to TRBJ2-7; 11 bases are shared with TRBD1. CDR3 size: 16 residues. Germline-derived CDR1 and CDR2 are MNHEY and SMNVEV (reference sequence). Trimming took 5 bases from V and 2 from J; bases not matched to a gene: 8. The chain's CDR3 is CASSPWTGGNAYEQYF. The CDR3 DNA sequence: TGTGCCAGCAGTCCATGGACAGGGGGCAATGCCTACGAGCAGTACTTC.

This chain connects TRBV9 to TRBJ2-2, with D possibly being TRBD1 (6 bases). Per germline, CDR1 SGDLS and CDR2 YYNGEE. Trimming cost V 4 bases and J 3 bases, with 13 bases left between them. CDR3 length equals 15 residues. CDR3 nucleotides: TGTGCCAGCAGCCCCCGACAGGCGGACACCGGGGAGCTGTTTTTT. Residues: CASSPRQADTGELFF.

The J gene is TRBJ2-2, the V gene TRBV7-8; no definite D call. The germline V gene has CDR1 SGHVS and CDR2 FQNEAQ. Trimming left V 3 bases short and J 6 bases short, with 14 bases between. CDR3 length: 15 residues. The CDR3 spells CASSLVMGYAGELFF. The CDR3 nucleotides read TGTGCCAGCAGCTTGGTCATGGGGTATGCCGGGGAGCTGTTTTTT. Filled out from reference TRBV7-8 and TRBJ2-2, the complete variable domain reads GAGVSQSPRYKVAKRGQDVALRCDPISGHVSLFWYQQALGQGPEFLTYFQNEAQLDKSGLPSDRFFAERPEGSVSTLKIQRTQQEDSAVYLCASSLVMGYAGELFFGEGSRLTVL.

The chain employs TRBV4-1 and TRBJ2-5; D is uncertain. The CDR3 has 17 residues. Germline V CDR1 and CDR2: MGHRA, YSYEKL. Trimming pared 4 bases from V and 1 base from J, leaving 19 bases between. For the CDR3, the DNA is TGCGCCAGCAGCCCGAGCTGGGGATCAAGCCTCCAAGAGACCCAGTACTTC. Translated, it gives CASSPSWGSSLQETQYF.

V gene TRBV12-3 or TRBV12-4 combines with J gene TRBJ1-1; 7 positions agree with TRBD1. V lost 6 bases and J lost 1; bases outside the gene matches: 5. This CDR3 spans 14 amino acids. The CDR3 region is CASSVDRENTEAFF. The CDR3 DNA follows: TGTGCCAGCAGCGTCGACAGGGAGAACACTGAAGCTTTCTTT.

This chain joins TRBV14 and TRBJ1-3, with D perhaps matching TRBD1 (5 bases). The CDR3 runs to 14 residues. The germline V gene encodes CDR1 SGHDN and CDR2 FVKESK. Trimming pared 4 bases from V and 4 bases from J, leaving 11 bases between. CDR3 sequence: CASSRYYRGNTIYF. As DNA, the CDR3 is TGTGCCAGCAGCCGTTATTACAGGGGAAACACCATATATTTT.

V is TRBV18 and J is TRBJ1-1; 7 nucleotides align to TRBD1. The CDR3 extends over 16 amino acids. The V segment lost 3 bases and the J segment 0 bases; nucleotides outside the gene matches: 7. From germline, CDR1 is KGHSH and CDR2 LQKENI. Here the CDR3 reads CASSPRGQGVNTEAFF. The CDR3 bases are TGTGCCAGCTCACCGAGGGGGCAGGGAGTGAACACTGAAGCTTTCTTT.

This chain joins TRBV5-1 and TRBJ2-3; D uncertain. Germline CDR1 SGHRS, CDR2 YFSETQ. This CDR3 contains 14 residues. Trimming pared 4 bases from V and 2 bases from J, leaving 11 bases between. The CDR3 coding sequence is TGCGCCAGCAGCCCCATTTCCGTCACAGATACGCAGTATTTT. Protein: CASSPISVTDTQYF. Using reference TRBV5-1 and TRBJ2-3 for the parts outside the CDR3, the full variable domain is KAGVTQTPRYLIKTRGQQVTLSCSPISGHRSVSWYQQTPGQGLQFLFEYFSETQRNKGNFPGRFSGRQFSNSRSEMNVSTLELGDSALYLCASSPISVTDTQYFGPGTRLTVL.

The CDR3 coding sequence is TGCAGCGTTGAAACGGCCAAAAACATTCAGTACTTC. This sequence encodes CSVETAKNIQYF. The V gene is TRBV29-1, the J gene TRBJ2-4; D gene unclear. This CDR3 is built from 12 residues. Germline values: CDR1 SQVTM, CDR2 ANQGSEA. The V gene lost 2 bases and the J gene lost 1 base, with 3 bases spanning the gap.

The rearrangement links TRBV29-1 to TRBJ2-1; the D gene is possibly TRBD1 (6 bases). The CDR3 has 14 residues. The V gene's germline CDR1 is SQVTM and CDR2 ANQGSEA. Trimming left V 4 bases short and J 2 bases short, with 12 bases between. CDR3 nucleotides: TGCAGCGTTGTTGGGGGCATCCCCTACAATGAGCAGTTCTTC. It translates to CSVVGGIPYNEQFF.

The V and J genes are TRBV9 and TRBJ2-2; TRBD2 matches at 9 bases. The CDR3 runs to 17 residues. Germline V gene data show CDR1 as SGDLS and CDR2 as YYNGEE. After removal of 1 base from V and 2 bases from J, the junction contained 6 bases not matched to a gene. The CDR3 nucleotides are TGTGCCAGCAGCGTACCTGCGGGAGGGCCAAACACCGGGGAGCTGTTTTTT. This encodes CASSVPAGGPNTGELFF.

V is TRBV20-1 and J is TRBJ2-7, with unresolved D. This CDR3 region has 14 residues. Germline CDR1 DFQATT, CDR2 SNEGSKA (reference sequence). Trimming pared 2 bases from V and 2 bases from J, leaving 13 bases between. The chain's CDR3 is CSARNSGRTYEQYF. The CDR3 DNA reads TGCAGTGCTAGAAATTCAGGACGCACCTACGAGCAGTACTTC.

The V and J genes are TRBV6-5 and TRBJ2-3; 7 bases map to TRBD1. Unmatched junction bases numbered 13, after V lost 4 bases and J lost 0 bases. Germline V gives CDR1 MNHEY, CDR2 SVGAGI. The CDR3 covers 18 residues. The chain's CDR3 is CASSSRRDRVPSTDTQYF. For the CDR3, the DNA is TGTGCCAGCAGTTCCCGCCGGGACAGAGTTCCTAGCACAGATACGCAGTATTTT.

CDR3 bases: TGTGCCAGCAGTTTATCAGCGGCCCAAGAGACCCAGTACTTC. Protein: CASSLSAAQETQYF. The chain uses TRBV28 and TRBJ2-5, with D perhaps TRBD2 (5 bases). Trimming stripped 1 base from V and 1 base from J, with 7 bases between. Germline assignment: CDR1 MDHEN and CDR2 SYDVKM. The CDR3 is made up of 14 amino acids.

V gene TRBV18 combines with J gene TRBJ2-2; D unclear. V dropped 3 bases and J dropped 6 bases, with 11 bases sitting between them. In germline, CDR1 is KGHSH, CDR2 LQKENI. The CDR3 totals 14 residues. CDR3 DNA sequence: TGTGCCAGCTCACCCCCTAAAGGCTCCGGGGAGCTGTTTTTT. This sequence encodes CASSPPKGSGELFF.

This chain connects TRBV29-1 to TRBJ2-3; 7 bases match TRBD1. Trimming at V came to 5 bases and at J to 3 bases, leaving 8 bases not matched to a gene. Per the germline V gene, CDR1 is SQVTM and CDR2 is ANQGSEA. The CDR3 extends over 14 amino acids. The CDR3 nucleotides read TGCAGCGTTATCCGGGACAGTGCTACAGATACGCAGTATTTT. As protein: CSVIRDSATDTQYF.

This clonotype was recorded a few times. This rearrangement joins TRBV29-1 to TRBJ1-4, with TRBD1 as a possible D gene (5 bases). V was pared by 6 bases and J by 11 bases, with 19 bases between. The V gene's germline CDR1 is SQVTM and CDR2 ANQGSEA. There are 13 residues in the CDR3. CDR3 sequence: CSVDLGGSGKLFF. In DNA form, the CDR3 reads TGCAGCGTCGACTTGGGGGGATCTGGTAAACTGTTTTTT.